The present entry profiles one T cell receptor beta chain with its context. Sequenced by immunoSEQ multiplex PCR; TCRdb stores in-frame clones only, minus some. The sample yields some 150,000 clones, roughly four fifths seen once. The data derive from a study of blood T cell repertoires in COVID-19. The sequence was collected from a human donor with acute or convalescent COVID-19. The donor label of this sample is uncertain. Material for sequencing was peripheral blood.

The CDR3 sequence: CASSRSSVETQYF. The CDR3 DNA sequence: TGTGCCAGCAGCCGATCTAGCGTGGAGACCCAGTACTTC. This chain links TRBV7-3 with TRBJ2-5; TRBD2 is a possible D gene (6 bases). Germline V lookup: CDR1 SGHTA, CDR2 FQGTGA. Trimming shortened V by 5 bases and J by 5 bases, and 12 bases separated the two germline ends. CDR3 size: 13 residues.